This T cell receptor (beta chain) was recovered during a study of blood T cell repertoires in COVID-19. Turning to the study itself: Italy, Spain and the United States were the sources of the convalescent and acute COVID-19 samples. Sources were T cells, B-cell-depleted T cells, or PBMCs; the material itself was cDNA or gDNA.

Authors' processing steps: Scientists estimated how many nucleated cells there were by amplifying reference gene primers. The data were produced by immunoSEQ multiplex PCR, yet TCRdb's version contains in-frame clones alone and is incomplete. From that table come the V and J calls and clone size; the DNA was used to work out D and trimming. This table has approximately 82,000 clones, around four fifths appearing once. CDR3 length equals 16 residues. The germline gives CDR1 SGHDN, CDR2 FVKESK. V shed 3 bases and J 4 bases; nucleotides not matched to a gene: 7. This receptor was identified in a woman aged 70 to 79 with active or convalescent COVID-19. The V call is TRBV14, the J call TRBJ1-5; 9 bases agree with TRBD1. Sequences were obtained from peripheral blood. The CDR3 nucleotides read TGTGCCAGCAGCCAGCAGGGACAGGGCAGGAATCAGCCCCAGCATTTT. Residues: CASSQQGQGRNQPQHF.